The clone carrying this T cell receptor (beta chain) has more than one count but fewer than ten. The CDR3 spans 14 residues. CDR1 is MNHNS and CDR2 is SASEGT in the germline V gene. J lost 8 bases, V lost 0 bases, and 1 base had no gene match. The sample belongs to a study of blood T cell repertoires in COVID-19. Study overall: Sample material is recorded as cDNA or gDNA derived from T cells, B-cell-depleted T cells, or PBMCs.

Clones were read by immunoSEQ multiplex PCR, and TCRdb kept only the in-frame ones, dropping some. Among approximately 170,000 clones, 88% were seen once, and the ten largest hold 20% to 30%. This receptor was identified in a man aged 55 to 70 with acute or convalescent COVID-19. Sequences were obtained from peripheral blood. The V gene is TRBV6-1, the J gene TRBJ1-6; 7 nucleotides align to TRBD1. CDR3 DNA sequence: TGTGCCAGCAGTGAAGCAGGGGGCGATTCACCCCTCCACTTT. Translated, it gives CASSEAGGDSPLHF.